This is a list of T cell receptor beta chains from one sample in a study of CD8 T cells in Susac syndrome. TCRdb re-derived calls from the immunoSEQ multiplex PCR reads in MiXCR, one entry per CDR3 protein. The table lists 170,000 or so distinct CDR3 sequences, about 93% of them singletons. The sample comprised CD4+ T cells from PBMCs. These receptors all come from a human donor with multiple sclerosis. CDR3s include the opening cysteine and the closing phenylalanine or tryptophan. D genes are given only for firm matches. The size of a clone is reported for some rows only, either as once, few or many, or as a class for expanded clones.

>TRBV12-3/TRBV12-4|TRBJ2-3|-|TRBD2
TGTGCCAGCGGATTGCTAGCGGGGGGTCGCAAAAGCACAGATACGCAGTATTTT
CASGLLAGGRKSTDTQYF
>TRBV27|TRBJ1-1|-|-
TGTGCCAGCAGTTTGTTCACTACAGGGAACACTGAAGCTTTCTTT
CASSLFTTGNTEAFF
>TRBV2|TRBJ2-4|once|TRBD2
TGTGCCAGCAGTGAGGGACTAGCGGGACGAAACATTCAGTACTTC
CASSEGLAGRNIQYF
>TRBV18|TRBJ1-1|-|-
TGTGCCAGCTCACCACTTTCCCCCCGGGGAGTCACTGAAGCTTTCTTT
CASSPLSPRGVTEAFF
>TRBV20-1|TRBJ2-5|once|TRBD2
TGCAGTGCTCCCACGGGAGGGACAGAGACCCAGTACTTC
CSAPTGGTETQYF
>TRBV2|TRBJ2-1|-|TRBD2
TGTGCCAGCAGTGTAGGGAGGGAGGGGTATGAGCAGTTCTTC
CASSVGREGYEQFF
>TRBV19|TRBJ2-3|-|TRBD1
TGTGCCACTGCAAACAGGGGGGCAGATACGCAGTATTTT
CATANRGADTQYF
>TRBV20-1|TRBJ2-1|-|TRBD2
TGCAGTGCTAGAGATCCGGCGGGAGGAAACTACAATGAGCAGTTCTTC
CSARDPAGGNYNEQFF
>TRBV27|TRBJ2-1|few|-
TGTGCCAGCAGTTTAGCGGGACTTAGCTCCTACAATGAGCAGTTCTTC
CASSLAGLSSYNEQFF
>TRBV5-1|TRBJ2-3|-|TRBD2
TGCGCCAGCAGCTTAACTCTAGCGGGAGTAGATACGCAGTATTTT
CASSLTLAGVDTQYF
>TRBV28|TRBJ2-3|once|-
TGTGCCAGCAACGGGGCTCCTAGCACAGATACGCAGTATTTT
CASNGAPSTDTQYF
>TRBV7-3|TRBJ2-5|-|-
TGTGCCAGCAGCTTAACTGAGGGGCAGGAGACCCAGTACTTC
CASSLTEGQETQYF
>TRBV9|TRBJ2-1|-|TRBD1
TGTGCCAGCAGCGGGGACCAGGGGGCGCGAAATGAGCAGTTCTTC
CASSGDQGARNEQFF
>TRBV5-1|TRBJ1-1|-|-
TGCGCCAGCAAAGGACAAAACACTGAAGCTTTCTTT
CASKGQNTEAFF
>TRBV28|TRBJ2-5|-|TRBD2
TGTGCCAGCAGTTTCCCTAGCGGGGGAAAGACCCAGTACTTC
CASSFPSGGKTQYF
>TRBV19|TRBJ2-1|-|TRBD2
TGTGCCAGTCACCGGGAGGGAGGCTACAATGAGCAGTTCTTC
CASHREGGYNEQFF
>TRBV5-6|TRBJ2-7|few|TRBD1
TGTGCCAGCAGCTTCGGACAGGGTCGATACGAGCAGTACTTC
CASSFGQGRYEQYF
>TRBV6-6|TRBJ1-2|-|-
TGTGCCAGCAGTACCGGGACGGCCTCATATGGCTACACCTTC
CASSTGTASYGYTF